This T cell receptor (beta chain) was identified in a study of shared clonotypes between healthy human individuals. Across the study: Two female and a few male donors aged 18 to 49 were enrolled. The study's findings and limits: Larger estimated richness was generally recorded for naive subsets relative to memory subsets. The sampled material consisted only of blood, and tissue repertoires are likely to differ.

The length of the CDR3 is 14 residues. Trimming stripped 6 bases from V and 2 bases from J, with 12 bases between. Germline V gene data show CDR1 as KGHSH and CDR2 as LQKENI. Generated by immunoSEQ multiplex PCR, the TCRdb table keeps only in-frame clones and is missing some. The table shows approximately 940,000 clones, with approximately 80% occurring only once. Comment on this clone: The antigen is unknown.

The authors divided CD4+ cells into CD45RA+ naive and CD45RA-negative memory subsets. The sequence came from a man younger than 35 in good health. The specimen was memory CD4+ T cells sorted from blood. Specified subset: CD45RA-negative fraction. The gene calls are TRBV18 and TRBJ2-3; D is tentatively TRBD1 or TRBD2 (5 bases each). The DNA of the CDR3 is TGTGCCAGCTCCCCAACCGGGACCACAGATACGCAGTATTTT. Protein: CASSPTGTTDTQYF.